A selection of T cell receptor beta chains follows, all from one sample in a study of blood T cell repertoires in COVID-19. Sequenced by immunoSEQ multiplex PCR; TCRdb stores in-frame clones only, minus some. The table has under 250,000 clones, about 87% seen once; the top ten hold around 3.6%. The specimen was PBMCs or T cells enriched from blood (not recorded which). These receptors were collected from a woman aged 30 to 39 who had been exposed to COVID-19. Both conserved end residues are part of each CDR3. The order of the fields is V gene, J gene, clone size, CDR3 protein. Not every row has a clone size; where given, it reads once, few, many or a size class.

>TRBV19|TRBJ2-1|-
CASGSGSGYEQFF
>TRBV20-1|TRBJ1-1|-
CSASPGQVNTEAFF
>TRBV5-6|TRBJ1-6|-
CASSWGETETYSPLHF
>TRBV29-1|TRBJ1-1|-
CSVQGNTEAFF
>TRBV29-1|TRBJ2-1|-
CSVKRDRNDNEQFF
>TRBV3-1/TRBV3-2|TRBJ2-3|-
CASSQDIPALTSTDTQYF
>TRBV9|TRBJ2-1|-
CASSTGLASNNEQFF
>TRBV9|TRBJ2-6|-
CASSARDSGANVLTF
>TRBV27|TRBJ2-6|-
CASTLGGGPFVGANVLTF
>TRBV18|TRBJ2-7|-
CASSPPQGTTAYEQYF
>TRBV4-2|TRBJ2-3|-
CASSRDNSGTSGSLPQDTQYF
>TRBV7-3|TRBJ2-1|-
CASSLTDRGQNEQFF
>TRBV19|TRBJ1-5|-
CASTYKGTGGNQPQHF
>TRBV28|TRBJ1-5|once
CASSLWRGGGTQPQHF
>TRBV19|TRBJ1-2|once
CASSMIRRDRGPANYGYTF
>TRBV28|TRBJ1-1|-
CASSYETGGTEAFF
>TRBV3-1/TRBV3-2|TRBJ2-1|-
CASSPSGDSYNEQFF
>TRBV5-8|TRBJ1-4|-
CASSLQGQLNEKLFF
>TRBV6-1|TRBJ1-5|-
CASSDRSNQPQHF
>TRBV6-1|TRBJ2-7|-
CASSVAGQLVEQYF
>TRBV29-1|TRBJ2-7|few
CSVGQGAVGYEQYF
>TRBV2|TRBJ2-1|-
CASSEQVWGTRAHEQFF
>TRBV4-1|TRBJ1-2|medium-sized
CASSRPDRNYGYTF
>TRBV28|TRBJ1-6|-
CASSPLTGISVAAPLHF
>TRBV25-1|TRBJ1-1|-
CASSSWTVVDEAFF
>TRBV30|TRBJ1-1|-
CAWKDRADAFF
>TRBV7-2|TRBJ1-3|-
CASSLGGRNTIYF
>TRBV7-2|TRBJ2-2|-
CASSLMRDTGELFF
>TRBV5-4|TRBJ2-1|-
CASSSTRTAYNEQFF
>TRBV7-3|TRBJ2-2|few
CASSLVSSGDGGELFF
>TRBV19|TRBJ2-2|-
CASSIVQGATGELFF
>TRBV18|TRBJ2-7|-
CASSPKNGQGFYEQYF
>TRBV18|TRBJ1-1|-
CASSGPDRLMSEAFF
>TRBV18|TRBJ2-5|-
CASSPPTRDQETQYF
>TRBV19|TRBJ2-1|-
CASSSIPGLAVDEQFF
>TRBV23-1|TRBJ1-2|once
CASSRQGGYGYTF
>TRBV6-5|TRBJ2-3|-
CASSLGGTNTQYF
>TRBV10-1|TRBJ1-1|-
CASSARTNTEAFF
>TRBV20-1|TRBJ2-7|-
CSASGDRHYEQYF
>TRBV27|TRBJ1-3|-
CASSPEAFSGNTIYF
>TRBV28|TRBJ2-7|-
CASSLVRAYEQYF
>TRBV19|TRBJ2-1|-
CASSMANEQFF
>TRBV10-3|TRBJ2-7|-
CAISVLAGAYEQYF
>TRBV13|TRBJ2-7|few
CASSLLQGYEQYF